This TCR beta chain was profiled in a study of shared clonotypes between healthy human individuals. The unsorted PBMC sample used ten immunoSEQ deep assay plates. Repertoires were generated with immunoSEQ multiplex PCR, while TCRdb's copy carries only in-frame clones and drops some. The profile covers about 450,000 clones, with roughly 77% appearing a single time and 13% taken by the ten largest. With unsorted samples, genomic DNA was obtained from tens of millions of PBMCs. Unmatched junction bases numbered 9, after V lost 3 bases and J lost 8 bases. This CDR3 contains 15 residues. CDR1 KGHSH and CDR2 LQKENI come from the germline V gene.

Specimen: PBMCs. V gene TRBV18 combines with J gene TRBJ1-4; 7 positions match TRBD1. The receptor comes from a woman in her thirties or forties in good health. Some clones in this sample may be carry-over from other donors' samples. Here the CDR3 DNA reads TGTGCCAGCTCACCGCCGACAGGGACAAAGGAAAAACTGTTTTTT. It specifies CASSPPTGTKEKLFF.